These 7 T cell receptor beta chains were all obtained from the same sample, sequenced in a study of T cell clonality in common variable immunodeficiency. Sequenced by immunoSEQ multiplex PCR; TCRdb stores in-frame clones only, minus some. The repertoire consists of approximately 81,000 clones, none detected only once. The sequenced sample was peripheral blood mononuclear cells. All receptors come from a person aged 18 to 70 in good health.

This clone appeared many times. CDR3 DNA (partial): TGCGCCAGCAGTGAGACGAGGGGGCTGTTGGCTGGAAACACC. Its protein is CASSETRGLLAGNT. Given in full, the CDR3 is CASSETRGLLAGNTIYF. The chain uses TRBV10-1 and TRBJ1-3; 7 bases agree with TRBD1. The CDR3 is cut off 3 residues early in the read; its end comes from the germline J gene. Trimming at V came to 2 bases and at J to 2 bases, leaving 9 bases not matched to a gene. The CDR3 has 17 amino acids. CDR1 is WNHNN and CDR2 is SYGVQD in the germline V gene (reference sequence).

In this sample, this clone turned up many times. Read coverage stops 3 residues before the CDR3 terminus; the germline J gene supplies the remainder. The rearrangement joins TRBV4-1 to TRBJ2-7; D possibly corresponds to TRBD2 (5 bases). The germline CDR1 and CDR2 sequences are MGHRA and YSYEKL. V was clipped by 5 bases and J by 6 bases, with 20 bases between them. This CDR3 comprises 15 residues. CDR3 sequence: CASSITAGQAPEQYF. Partial CDR3 DNA: TGCGCCAGCAGCATCACGGCGGGCCAAGCCCCCGAG.

This clone was observed many times. The read ends 3 residues early relative to the CDR3; the germline J gene fills the gap. V and J are TRBV6-2 or TRBV6-3 and TRBJ2-5; 11 nucleotides agree with TRBD2. V gave up 5 bases and J gave up 3 bases; unmatched junction bases: 5. This CDR3 has 15 amino acids. Germline lookup yields CDR1 MNHEY and CDR2 SVGEGT. The sequenced CDR3 bases are TGTGCCAGCAGTCAACCGGGACTAGCGGAAGAGACC. Translation gives CASSQPGLAEET. The entire CDR3 reads CASSQPGLAEETQYF.

Ten or more counts support this clone. Read data end 3 residues before the CDR3 end; the end is taken from the germline J gene. This chain connects TRBV7-8 to TRBJ1-5, with a tentative D call TRBD1 (6 bases). This CDR3 spans 15 amino acids. Per the germline V gene, CDR1 is SGHVS and CDR2 is FQNEAQ. V shed 5 bases and J shed 1 base, with 12 bases lying between them. CDR3 DNA, as far as it was read: TGTGCCAGCAGCCGCAGGGGATCGAGCAATCAGCCC. This translates into CASSRRGSSNQP. The entire CDR3 sequence reads CASSRRGSSNQPQHF.

This clone was counted many times. Incomplete CDR3 DNA: TGTGCCATCAGTGAGTCCCGGGACTATGGC. This encodes CAISESRDYG. Given in full, the CDR3 is CAISESRDYGYTF. The chain employs TRBV10-3 and TRBJ1-2; no reliable D call. The read stops 3 residues short of the end of the CDR3; the missing end is completed from the germline J gene. From germline, CDR1 is ENHRY and CDR2 SYGVKD. Between the trimmed V and J ends, which lost 0 bases and 3 bases, there was a span of 5 bases. This CDR3 contains 13 residues.

This clone was observed many times. The CDR3 extends 3 residues past the end of the read, so its final part is completed from the germline J gene. The V gene is TRBV11-3, the J gene TRBJ2-1; D call uncertain. The V gene's germline CDR1 is SGHNT and CDR2 YENEEA. This CDR3 region has 14 residues. Trimming removed 5 bases from V and 6 bases from J, with 14 bases in between. The sequenced part of the CDR3 DNA is TGTGCCAGCAGCGCCTCGACTGGCATCAATGAG. Its protein product is CASSASTGINE. From start to end, the CDR3 is CASSASTGINEQFF.

Remarks on this clone: Sequencing ends 3 residues short of the CDR3 end; the germline J gene provides the rest. This chain joins TRBV19 and TRBJ2-3; 9 bases line up with TRBD1. The J segment lost 6 bases and the V segment lost 3 bases, leaving 7 bases of the junction unmatched. The CDR3 runs to 15 residues. Germline V CDR1 and CDR2: LNHDA, SQIVND (reference sequence). This chain's CDR3 is CASSIPGTGSDTQYF. CDR3 bases read: TGTGCCAGTAGTATCCCCGGGACAGGGTCCGATACG.